This T cell receptor beta chain derives from a study of cytomegalovirus exposure and HLA in healthy donors. At the level of the study: Of all 400 or so donors who were genotyped, 81% belonged to the Caucasian-associated ancestry cluster.

This clone appeared once. Antigen: not known. Primers included in the PCR were 60 Vbeta and 13 Jbeta primers. The protocol was immunoSEQ multiplex PCR, while the TCRdb copy is restricted to in-frame clones and leaves out a portion. This table has approximately 97,000 clones, about 86% appearing once. Findings and limits, study-wide: In a later analysis, DRB1 alleles had the most associated TCRs; HLA-C alleles the fewest.

The CDR3 spans 18 residues. J is TRBJ2-7 and V is TRBV21-1; the table assigns TRBD1, which was not confirmed against the DNA. TRBV21-1 is labeled a pseudogene. Sequences were obtained from PBMCs. The receptor was isolated from a woman in her 70s in good health and CMV-seropositive. The CDR3 here is CASSKALGHGLSSYEQYF. The CDR3 DNA sequence: TGTGCCAGCAGCAAAGCCCTGGGACACGGCCTTAGCTCCTACGAGCAGTACTTC.